This entry concerns a single TCR beta chain. Assay: immunoSEQ multiplex PCR; the TCRdb copy retains only in-frame clones and omits some. The data show approximately 260,000 clones, with more than 65% seen just once and around 3.6% held by the top ten. These data come from a study of blood T cell repertoires in COVID-19. The CDR3 totals 14 residues. The germline V gene has CDR1 SNHLY and CDR2 FYNNEI. V gave up 5 bases and J gave up 7 bases, with 14 bases separating them. This receptor was taken from a man aged 50 to 60 who had recovered from COVID-19. The genes are TRBV2 and TRBJ1-4, with D unclear. The source material was PBMCs or T cells enriched from blood (not recorded which). The CDR3 protein is CASSKGAGFEKLFF. The CDR3 coding sequence is TGTGCCAGCAGTAAAGGAGCGGGGTTTGAAAAACTGTTTTTT.